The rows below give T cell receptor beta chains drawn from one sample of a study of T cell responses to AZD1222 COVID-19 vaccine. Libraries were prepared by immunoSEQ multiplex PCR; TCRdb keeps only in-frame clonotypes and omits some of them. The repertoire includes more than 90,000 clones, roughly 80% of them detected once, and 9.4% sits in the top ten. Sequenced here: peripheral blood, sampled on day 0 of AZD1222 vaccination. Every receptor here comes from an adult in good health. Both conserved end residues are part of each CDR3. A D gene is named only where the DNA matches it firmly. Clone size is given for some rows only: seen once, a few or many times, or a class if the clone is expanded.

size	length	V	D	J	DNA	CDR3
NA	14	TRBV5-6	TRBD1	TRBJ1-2	TGTGCCAGCAGGGGAGACAGGGGTCTCTATGGCTACACCTTC	CASRGDRGLYGYTF
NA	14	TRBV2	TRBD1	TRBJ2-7	TGTGCCAGCAGTGGGGAGACAGGGCAGTACGAGCAGTACTTC	CASSGETGQYEQYF
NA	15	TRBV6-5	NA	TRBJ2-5	TGTGCCAGCAGTAATTTAAGGGGGGGCCGGGAGACCCAGTACTTC	CASSNLRGGRETQYF
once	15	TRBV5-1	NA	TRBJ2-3	TGCGCCAGCAGCTTGCCGACGACTAGCACAGATACGCAGTATTTT	CASSLPTTSTDTQYF
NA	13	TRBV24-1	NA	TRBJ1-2	TGTGCCACCAGTGATCCCCGGACAGATGGCTACACCTTC	CATSDPRTDGYTF
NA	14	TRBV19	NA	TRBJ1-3	TGTGCCGGAAAAGAGACGGGCTCTGGAAACACCATATATTTT	CAGKETGSGNTIYF
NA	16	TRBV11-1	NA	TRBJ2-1	TGTGCCAGCAGCCTGGTAGGCGCGGTACCGTACAATGAGCAGTTCTTC	CASSLVGAVPYNEQFF
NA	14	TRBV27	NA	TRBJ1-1	TGTGCCAGCAGCGGTTGGAGTGGGGACACTGAAGCTTTCTTT	CASSGWSGDTEAFF
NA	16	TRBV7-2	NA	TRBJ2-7	TGTGCCAGCAGCTTAAGAGCGGAGGACAACTCCTACGAGCAGTACTTC	CASSLRAEDNSYEQYF
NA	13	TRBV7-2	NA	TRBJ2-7	TGTGCCAGCAGCTTAGGGACGGGATACGAGCAGTACTTC	CASSLGTGYEQYF
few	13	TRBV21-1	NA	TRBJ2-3	TGTGCCAGCAGCAAAGCTTGTAGGGAAACGCAGTATTTT	CASSKACRETQYF
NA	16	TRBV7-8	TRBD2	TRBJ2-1	TGTGCCAGCAGCTTAGTTGCCCCTCGCGGGGGTAATGAGCAGTTCTTC	CASSLVAPRGGNEQFF
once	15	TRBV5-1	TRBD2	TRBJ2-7	TGCGCCAGCAGCTTGGTTGCGGGGGGGTCCTACGAGCAGTACTTC	CASSLVAGGSYEQYF
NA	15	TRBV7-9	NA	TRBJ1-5	TGTGCCAGCAGCTCCCGAGCCGGTAGCAATCAGCCCCAGCATTTT	CASSSRAGSNQPQHF
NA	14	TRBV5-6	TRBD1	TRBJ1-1	TGTGCCAGCGATGACAGGGGGCCGAACACTGAAGCTTTCTTT	CASDDRGPNTEAFF
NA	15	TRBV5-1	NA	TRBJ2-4	TGCGCCAGCAGCTTGGAGGTGGGCGTAGAAAACATTCAGTACTTC	CASSLEVGVENIQYF
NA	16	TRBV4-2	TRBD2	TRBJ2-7	TGTGCCAGCAGCCAAGGGCACACGGGACTAGCGGGCGAGCAGTACTTC	CASSQGHTGLAGEQYF
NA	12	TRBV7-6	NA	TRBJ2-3	TGTGCCAGCGGGGCGGGAACAGATACGCAGTATTTT	CASGAGTDTQYF
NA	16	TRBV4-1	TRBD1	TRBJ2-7	TGCGCCAGCAGCCAGGGACCGGACAGGGGGCTGTACGAGCAGTACTTC	CASSQGPDRGLYEQYF
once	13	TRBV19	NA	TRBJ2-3	TGTGCCAGTAGTATGCTCCGCACAGATACGCAGTATTTT	CASSMLRTDTQYF
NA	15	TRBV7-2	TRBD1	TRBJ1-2	TGTGCCAGCAGCTGGGGACAGGACGCCTTCTATGGCTACACCTTC	CASSWGQDAFYGYTF
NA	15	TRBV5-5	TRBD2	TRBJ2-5	TGTGCCAGCAGCCGGGGACTAGCGGGGGTGGAGACCCAGTACTTC	CASSRGLAGVETQYF
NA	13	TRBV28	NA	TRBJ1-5	TGTGCCAGCAGGAAAGAAGGGGCTGTAGCCCAGCATTTT	CASRKEGAVAQHF
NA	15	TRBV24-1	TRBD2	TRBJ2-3	TGTGCCACCAGTGATCCCCGGACTAGCGCAGATACGCAGTATTTT	CATSDPRTSADTQYF
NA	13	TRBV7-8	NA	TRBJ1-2	TGTGCCAGCAGCTTTACCTCAGTCTCCGGCTACACCTTC	CASSFTSVSGYTF
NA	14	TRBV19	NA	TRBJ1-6	TGTGCCAGTACCTCAGACAGGCGGCGCTCACCCCTCCACTTT	CASTSDRRRSPLHF
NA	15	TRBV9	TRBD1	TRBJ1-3	TGTGCCAGCCGATCAGGGGGTTACTCTGGAAACACCATATATTTT	CASRSGGYSGNTIYF
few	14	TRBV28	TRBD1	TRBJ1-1	TGTGCCAGCAGACAGGGGAGGATGAACACTGAAGCTTTCTTT	CASRQGRMNTEAFF
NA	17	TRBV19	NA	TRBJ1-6	TGTGCCAGTAGTACCCGACGGAGAAGCTCCTATAATTCACCCCTCCACTTT	CASSTRRRSSYNSPLHF
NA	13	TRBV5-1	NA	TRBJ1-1	TGCGCCAGCAGCACCGGCGGGGGCTCTGAAGCTTTCTTT	CASSTGGGSEAFF
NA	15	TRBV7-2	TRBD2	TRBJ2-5	TGTGCCAGCAGCTTCTCAGCGGGAGTGGGAGAGACCCAGTACTTC	CASSFSAGVGETQYF
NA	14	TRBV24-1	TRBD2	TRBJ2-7	TGTGCCACCAGTGAAAGCGGGATCTCCTACGAGCAGTACTTC	CATSESGISYEQYF
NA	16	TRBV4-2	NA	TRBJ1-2	TGTGCCAGCAGCCAAGATAGGGCGGGGGGAAGCTATGGCTACACCTTC	CASSQDRAGGSYGYTF
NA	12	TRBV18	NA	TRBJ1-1	TGTGCCAGCTCCCTAAACGAGGCTGAAGCTTTCTTT	CASSLNEAEAFF